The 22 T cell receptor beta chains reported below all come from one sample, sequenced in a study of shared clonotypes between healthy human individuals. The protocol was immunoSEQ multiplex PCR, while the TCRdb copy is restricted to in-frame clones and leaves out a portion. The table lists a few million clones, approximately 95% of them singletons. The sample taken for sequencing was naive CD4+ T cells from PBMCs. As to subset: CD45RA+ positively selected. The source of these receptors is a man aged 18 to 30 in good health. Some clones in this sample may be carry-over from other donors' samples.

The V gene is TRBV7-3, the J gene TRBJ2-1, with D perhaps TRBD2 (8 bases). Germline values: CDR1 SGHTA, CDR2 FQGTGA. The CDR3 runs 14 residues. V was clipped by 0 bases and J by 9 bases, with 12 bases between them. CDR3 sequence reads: CASSLTSGTVEQFF. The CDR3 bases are TGTGCCAGCAGCTTAACTAGCGGGACAGTTGAGCAGTTCTTC.

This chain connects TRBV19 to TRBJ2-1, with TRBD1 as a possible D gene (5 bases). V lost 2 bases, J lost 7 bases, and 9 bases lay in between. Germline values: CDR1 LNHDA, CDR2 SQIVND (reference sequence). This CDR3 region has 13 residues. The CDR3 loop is CASSITRENEQFF. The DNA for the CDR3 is TGTGCCAGTAGTATAACCAGGGAAAATGAGCAGTTCTTC.

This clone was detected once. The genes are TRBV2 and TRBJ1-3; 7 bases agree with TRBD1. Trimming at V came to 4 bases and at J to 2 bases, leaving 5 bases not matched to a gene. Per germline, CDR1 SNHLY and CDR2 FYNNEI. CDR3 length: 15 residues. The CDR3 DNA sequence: TGTGCCAGCAGTGTATCCCAGGGGGCTGGAAACACCATATATTTT. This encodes CASSVSQGAGNTIYF.

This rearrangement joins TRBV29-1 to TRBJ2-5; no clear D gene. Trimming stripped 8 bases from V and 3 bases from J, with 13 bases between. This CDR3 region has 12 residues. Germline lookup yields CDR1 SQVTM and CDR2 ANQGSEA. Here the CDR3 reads CSSAWRKETQYF. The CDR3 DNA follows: TGCAGCTCAGCATGGAGAAAAGAGACCCAGTACTTC. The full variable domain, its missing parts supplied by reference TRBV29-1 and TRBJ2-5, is SAVISQKPSRDICQRGTSLTIQCQVDSQVTMMFWYRQQPGQSLTLIATANQGSEATYESGFVIDKFPISRPNLTFSTLTVSNMSPEDSSIYLCSSAWRKETQYFGPGTRLLVL.

CDR3: CASSLGSSGDYNEQFF. The CDR3 DNA sequence: TGCGCCAGCAGCTTGGGTTCTAGCGGAGACTACAATGAGCAGTTCTTC. The chain joins TRBV5-1 to TRBJ2-1, with 7 bases matching TRBD2. This CDR3 spans 16 amino acids. CDR1 is SGHRS and CDR2 is YFSETQ in the germline V gene. The J segment lost 3 bases and the V segment lost 0 bases, leaving 6 bases of the junction unmatched.

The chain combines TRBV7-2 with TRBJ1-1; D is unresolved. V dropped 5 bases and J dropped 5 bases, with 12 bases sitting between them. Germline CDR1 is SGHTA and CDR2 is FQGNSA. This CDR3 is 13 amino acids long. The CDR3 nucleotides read TGTGCCAGCAGCCAAGCGGGTGGAACTGAAGCTTTCTTT. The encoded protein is CASSQAGGTEAFF.

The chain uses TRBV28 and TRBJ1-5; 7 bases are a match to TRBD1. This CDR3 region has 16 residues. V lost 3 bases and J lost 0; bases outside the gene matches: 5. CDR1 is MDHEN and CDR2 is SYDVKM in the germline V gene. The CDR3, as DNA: TGTGCCAGCAGTTTCAACAGGGGATATAGCAATCAGCCCCAGCATTTT. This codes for CASSFNRGYSNQPQHF.

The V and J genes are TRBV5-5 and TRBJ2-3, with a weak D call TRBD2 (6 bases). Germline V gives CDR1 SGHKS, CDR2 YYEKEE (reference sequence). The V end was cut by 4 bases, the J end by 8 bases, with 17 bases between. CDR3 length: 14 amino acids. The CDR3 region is CASSPSGLTATQYF. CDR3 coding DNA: TGTGCCAGCAGCCCCTCCGGACTAACGGCTACGCAGTATTTT.

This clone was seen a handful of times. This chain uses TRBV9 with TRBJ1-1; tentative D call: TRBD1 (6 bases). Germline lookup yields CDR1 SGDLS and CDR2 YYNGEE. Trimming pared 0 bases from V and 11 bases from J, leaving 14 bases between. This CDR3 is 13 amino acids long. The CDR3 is CASSVAGGRSAFF. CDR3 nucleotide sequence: TGTGCCAGCAGCGTAGCTGGGGGGCGGTCGGCTTTCTTT.

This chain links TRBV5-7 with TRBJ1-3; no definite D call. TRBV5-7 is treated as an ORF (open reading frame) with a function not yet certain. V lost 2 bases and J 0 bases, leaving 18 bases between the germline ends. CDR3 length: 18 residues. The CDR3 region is CASSFVGDQTNSGNTIYF. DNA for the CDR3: TGTGCCAGCAGCTTTGTAGGCGATCAGACAAACTCTGGAAACACCATATATTTT.

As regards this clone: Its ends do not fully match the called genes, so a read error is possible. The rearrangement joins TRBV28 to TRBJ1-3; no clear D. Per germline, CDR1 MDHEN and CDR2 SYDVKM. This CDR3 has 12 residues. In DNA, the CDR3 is TGTGCCGGCAGCAACTCTGGAAACACCATATATTTT. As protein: CAGSNSGNTIYF.

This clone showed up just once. The CDR3 DNA reads as TGTGCCATCAGTGAGTCCGGACAAGACACTGAAGCTTTCTTT. Its translation is CAISESGQDTEAFF. This chain links TRBV10-3 with TRBJ1-1, with D perhaps matching TRBD1 (5 bases). V was clipped by 0 bases and J by 3 bases, with 8 bases between them. Germline V gene sequence: CDR1 ENHRY, CDR2 SYGVKD. This CDR3 comprises 14 residues.

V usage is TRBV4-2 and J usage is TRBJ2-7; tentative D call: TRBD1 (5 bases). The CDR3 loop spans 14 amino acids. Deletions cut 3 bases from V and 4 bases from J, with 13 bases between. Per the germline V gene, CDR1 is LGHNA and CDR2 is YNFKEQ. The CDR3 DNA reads TGTGCCAGCAGCCAGGCAGGGCCCCATTACGAGCAGTACTTC. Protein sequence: CASSQAGPHYEQYF.

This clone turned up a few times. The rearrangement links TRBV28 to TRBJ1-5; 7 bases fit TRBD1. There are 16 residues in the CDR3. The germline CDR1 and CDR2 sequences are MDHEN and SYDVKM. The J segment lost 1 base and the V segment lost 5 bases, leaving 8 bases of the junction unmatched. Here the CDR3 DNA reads TGTGCCAGCAGTGCACCCCGGGACAGCAGCAATCAGCCCCAGCATTTT. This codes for CASSAPRDSSNQPQHF.

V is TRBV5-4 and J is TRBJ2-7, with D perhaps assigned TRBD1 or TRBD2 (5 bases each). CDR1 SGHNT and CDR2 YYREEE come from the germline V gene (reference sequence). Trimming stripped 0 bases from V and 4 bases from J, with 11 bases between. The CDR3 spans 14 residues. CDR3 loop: CASSLGRDQYEQYF. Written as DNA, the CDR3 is TGTGCCAGCAGCTTGGGCAGGGACCAGTACGAGCAGTACTTC.

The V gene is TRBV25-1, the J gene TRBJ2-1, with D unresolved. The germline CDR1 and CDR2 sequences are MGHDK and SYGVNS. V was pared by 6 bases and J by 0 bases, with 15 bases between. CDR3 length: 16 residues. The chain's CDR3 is CASRGSAPSSYNEQFF. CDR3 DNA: TGTGCCAGCAGGGGTTCGGCCCCCAGCTCCTACAATGAGCAGTTCTTC. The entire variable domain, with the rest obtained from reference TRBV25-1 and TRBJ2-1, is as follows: EADIYQTPRYLVIGTGKKITLECSQTMGHDKMYWYQQDPGMELHLIHYSYGVNSTEKGDLSSESTVSRIRTEHFPLTLESARPSHTSQYLCASRGSAPSSYNEQFFGPGTRLTVL.

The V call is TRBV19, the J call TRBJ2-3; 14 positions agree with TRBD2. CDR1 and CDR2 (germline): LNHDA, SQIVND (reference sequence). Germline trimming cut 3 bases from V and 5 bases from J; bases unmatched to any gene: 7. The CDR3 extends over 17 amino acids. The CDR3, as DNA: TGTGCCAGTAGTATGGAGGGACTAGCGGGAGTTCAAGATACGCAGTATTTT. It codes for CASSMEGLAGVQDTQYF.

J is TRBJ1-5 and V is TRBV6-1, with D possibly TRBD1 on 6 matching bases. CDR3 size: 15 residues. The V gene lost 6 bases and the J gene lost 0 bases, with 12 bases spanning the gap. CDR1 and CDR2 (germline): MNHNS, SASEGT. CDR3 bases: TGTGCCAGCAGCCGGACAGACTATAGCAATCAGCCCCAGCATTTT. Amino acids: CASSRTDYSNQPQHF.

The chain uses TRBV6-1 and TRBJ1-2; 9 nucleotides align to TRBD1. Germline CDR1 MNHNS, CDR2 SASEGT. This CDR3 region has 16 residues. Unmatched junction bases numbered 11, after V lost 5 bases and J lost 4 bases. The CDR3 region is CASSQDRDRVFYGYTF. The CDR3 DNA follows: TGTGCCAGCAGTCAAGACCGGGACAGGGTTTTCTATGGCTACACCTTC.

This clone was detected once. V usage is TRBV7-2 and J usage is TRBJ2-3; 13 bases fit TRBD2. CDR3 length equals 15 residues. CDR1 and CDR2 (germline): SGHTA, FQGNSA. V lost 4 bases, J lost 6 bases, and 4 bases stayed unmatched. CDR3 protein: CASSSSLAGGDTQYF. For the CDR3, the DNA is TGTGCCAGCAGCTCCTCACTAGCGGGAGGGGATACGCAGTATTTT.

The CDR3 DNA sequence: TGTGCCAGCAGTTCCACAGGGGAGGCCACCGGGGAGCTGTTTTTT. Its translation: CASSSTGEATGELFF. J is TRBJ2-2 and V is TRBV28; tentative D call: TRBD1 (7 bases). The CDR3 length is 15 residues. V shed 4 bases and J shed 4 bases, with 13 bases lying between them. The germline CDR1 and CDR2 sequences are MDHEN and SYDVKM.

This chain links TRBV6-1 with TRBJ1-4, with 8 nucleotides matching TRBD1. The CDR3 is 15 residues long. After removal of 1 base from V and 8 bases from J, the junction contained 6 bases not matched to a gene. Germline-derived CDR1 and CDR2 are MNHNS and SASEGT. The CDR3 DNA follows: TGTGCCAGCAGTGAAGGACAGGGGCGGGGGGAAAAACTGTTTTTT. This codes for CASSEGQGRGEKLFF.